What follows are 27 T cell receptor beta chains derived from one specimen sequenced in a study of blood T cell repertoires in COVID-19. Some clones are missing from TCRdb's copy, which holds only in-frame ones; the method was immunoSEQ multiplex PCR. Among 150,000 to 200,000 clones, around nine tenths were seen once, and the ten largest hold about 3.5%. The specimen sequenced was peripheral blood. The receptors here all came from a man in his 70s with acute or convalescent COVID-19.

The chain has TRBV5-6 and TRBJ2-7, with D unresolved. Trimming removed 0 bases from V and 5 bases from J, with 6 bases in between. CDR1 is SGHDT, CDR2 YYEEEE, per germline. There are 12 residues in the CDR3. As DNA, the CDR3 is TGTGCCAGCAGCTTGGGACACGACGAGCAGTACTTC. The encoded protein is CASSLGHDEQYF.

The chain has TRBV4-1 and TRBJ2-3; 7 positions match TRBD2. V trimming: 0 bases; J trimming: 4 bases; junction bases outside the gene matches: 7. CDR1 MGHRA and CDR2 YSYEKL come from the germline V gene. The CDR3 runs 16 residues. As DNA, the CDR3 is TGCGCCAGCAGCCAAGATCCCAGCGGGGTCCCAGATACGCAGTATTTT. This gives the protein CASSQDPSGVPDTQYF.

This clone was observed a few times. This chain uses TRBV9 with TRBJ1-4; unclear D gene. Deletions cut 0 bases from V and 7 bases from J, with 10 bases between. The CDR3 is 14 amino acids. Germline lookup yields CDR1 SGDLS and CDR2 YYNGEE. CDR3 in amino acids: CASSVGVTVEKLFF. DNA for the CDR3: TGTGCCAGCAGCGTAGGGGTAACAGTTGAAAAACTGTTTTTT.

This sequence joins TRBV5-4 and TRBJ2-5, with a tentative D call TRBD2 (6 bases). Germline values: CDR1 SGHNT, CDR2 YYREEE (reference sequence). With 3 bases removed from V and 1 base from J, the gap between germline ends came to 13 bases. CDR3 size: 15 residues. CDR3 residues: CASSYPGTSQETQYF. DNA for the CDR3: TGTGCCAGCAGCTACCCCGGGACTTCCCAAGAGACCCAGTACTTC.

The chain has TRBV29-1 and TRBJ2-7; 12 nucleotides line up with TRBD1. Trimming removed 7 bases from V and 6 bases from J; junction bases left unmatched: 10. CDR3 length: 14 amino acids. In germline, CDR1 is SQVTM, CDR2 ANQGSEA. The CDR3 protein is CSGGRGQGASEQYF. CDR3 sequence (DNA): TGCAGCGGAGGCAGGGGACAGGGGGCTTCCGAGCAGTACTTC.

The chain uses TRBV3-1 (or the pseudogene TRBV3-2) and TRBJ1-6; no definite D call. V lost 1 base and J lost 9, with 13 bases in between. The CDR3 is 15 residues long. The germline V gene has CDR1 LGHDT and CDR2 YNNKEL (reference sequence). CDR3 in DNA: TGTGCCAGCAGCCAAGCAGGAAAATTAGGTTCACCCCTCCACTTT. It yields the protein CASSQAGKLGSPLHF.

The V and J genes are TRBV5-6 and TRBJ2-5, with 14 nucleotides matching TRBD2. CDR3 size: 16 residues. Germline CDR1 and CDR2: SGHDT and YYEEEE. Losses at the gene ends were 2 bases for V and 5 bases for J; bases not matched to a gene: 5. This chain's CDR3 is CASSLGLAGGPETQYF. The CDR3 region has the DNA TGTGCCAGCAGCTTAGGACTAGCGGGAGGCCCGGAGACCCAGTACTTC.

This rearrangement joins TRBV4-2 to TRBJ2-1; 7 nucleotides line up with TRBD2. V dropped 6 bases and J dropped 7; count of bases not matched to a gene: 15. Germline V gene lookup returns CDR1 LGHNA and CDR2 YNFKEQ. CDR3 length: 16 amino acids. This CDR3 is CASSPRGVGAWNEQFF. In nucleotides, the CDR3 is TGTGCCAGCAGTCCCCGGGGGGTAGGGGCCTGGAATGAGCAGTTCTTC.

The chain carries TRBV5-1 and TRBJ2-5; the match to TRBD1 covers 7 bases. The CDR3 is 14 amino acids. V lost 4 bases, J lost 1 base, and 4 bases stayed unmatched. Germline V gene data show CDR1 as SGHRS and CDR2 as YFSETQ. CDR3: CASSLGTVQETQYF. The CDR3 bases are TGCGCCAGCAGCCTGGGGACAGTCCAAGAGACCCAGTACTTC.

This chain connects TRBV19 to TRBJ1-5; D gene uncertain. This CDR3 contains 18 residues. V gave up 0 bases and J gave up 2 bases, with 17 bases separating them. CDR1 is LNHDA and CDR2 is SQIVND in the germline V gene (reference sequence). CDR3 nucleotide sequence: TGTGCCAGTAGTATAGATCGACATTACGGGATACGCAATCAGCCCCAGCATTTT. This encodes CASSIDRHYGIRNQPQHF.

The V gene is TRBV2, the J gene TRBJ2-5; 10 bases line up with TRBD1. Germline lookup yields CDR1 SNHLY and CDR2 FYNNEI. Trimming took 6 bases from V and 5 from J; bases not matched to a gene: 6. This CDR3 has 14 amino acids. The CDR3 sequence: CASRDRGRRETQYF. DNA for the CDR3: TGTGCCAGCAGAGACAGGGGGCGGAGGGAGACCCAGTACTTC.

The V and J genes are TRBV19 and TRBJ2-5, with D possibly matching TRBD2 (7 bases). The CDR3 is 13 amino acids. Germline assignment: CDR1 LNHDA and CDR2 SQIVND (reference sequence). V was trimmed by 4 bases and J by 4 bases, leaving 10 bases between them. The CDR3 DNA reads as TGTGCCAGTAGTACCGGGGGGCGAGAGACCCAGTACTTC. It codes for CASSTGGRETQYF.

There are a few counts of this clone. V gene TRBV24-1 combines with J gene TRBJ2-7; 7 bases agree with TRBD1. Germline values: CDR1 KGHDR, CDR2 SFDVKD. With V trimmed by 6 bases and J by 0 bases, 7 bases remained unmatched. This CDR3 has 15 residues. The CDR3 DNA sequence: TGTGCCACCAGTCACCCCTACAGGGGCTCCTACGAGCAGTACTTC. It encodes CATSHPYRGSYEQYF.

The chain recombines TRBV9 with TRBJ1-6, with TRBD1 as a possible D gene (5 bases). This CDR3 is built from 14 residues. Germline V CDR1 and CDR2: SGDLS, YYNGEE. With 4 bases removed from V and 6 bases from J, the gap between germline ends came to 11 bases. As DNA, the CDR3 is TGTGCCAGCAGCCCCCGGGGACTTAATTCACCCCTCCACTTT. Protein sequence: CASSPRGLNSPLHF. Drawing the rest from reference TRBV9 and TRBJ1-6, the complete variable domain is DSGVTQTPKHLITATGQRVTLRCSPRSGDLSVYWYQQSLDQGLQFLIQYYNGEERAKGNILERFSAQQFPDLHSELNLSSLELGDSALYFCASSPRGLNSPLHFGNGTRLTVT.

As DNA, the CDR3 is TGTGCCAGCAGCCGAAGACAGGGCTCCTACGAGCAGTACTTC. This translates into CASSRRQGSYEQYF. J is TRBJ2-7 and V is TRBV3-1 (or the pseudogene TRBV3-2), with 7 bases that match TRBD1. The CDR3 sequence is 14 residues long. The ends lost 4 bases at V and 0 bases at J; junction bases unmatched: 3. Per germline, CDR1 LGHDT and CDR2 YNNKEL (reference sequence).

The count of this clone is one. This chain connects TRBV30 to TRBJ1-2; the match to TRBD1 covers 10 bases. This CDR3 region has 14 residues. Trimming removed 0 bases from V and 8 bases from J; junction bases left unmatched: 6. CDR1 is GTSNPN, CDR2 SVGIG, per germline (reference sequence). Written as DNA, the CDR3 is TGTGCCTGGAGTGTAGACAGGGGGCGCGGAGGCTACACCTTC. Protein sequence: CAWSVDRGRGGYTF.

This sequence joins TRBV29-1 and TRBJ2-3; 7 bases are shared with TRBD1. The germline CDR1 and CDR2 sequences are SQVTM and ANQGSEA. With V trimmed by 6 bases and J by 5 bases, 11 bases remained unmatched. CDR3 length: 14 amino acids. The DNA for the CDR3 is TGCAGCGTCCTATGGCAGGGGGTGGGAGATACGCAGTATTTT. Encoded protein: CSVLWQGVGDTQYF.

The chain links TRBV5-6 to TRBJ1-6; 8 bases fit TRBD1. CDR3 length: 14 amino acids. Unmatched junction bases numbered 0, after V lost 2 bases and J lost 5 bases. Germline assignment: CDR1 SGHDT and CDR2 YYEEEE. The CDR3 DNA sequence: TGTGCCAGCAGCTTACAGGGGGATAATTCACCCCTCCACTTT. Protein: CASSLQGDNSPLHF.

The V call is TRBV9, the J call TRBJ2-3; D perhaps matches TRBD2 (6 bases). Germline V gene data show CDR1 as SGDLS and CDR2 as YYNGEE. The CDR3 loop spans 15 amino acids. Trimming took off 2 bases at V and 1 base at J, with 11 bases between the two ends. CDR3 residues: CASSVVGGGTDTQYF. In nucleotides, the CDR3 is TGTGCCAGCAGCGTTGTGGGGGGAGGCACAGATACGCAGTATTTT.

A few counts support this clone. The V gene is TRBV5-1, the J gene TRBJ1-3; the D is unclear. Germline assignment: CDR1 SGHRS and CDR2 YFSETQ. The CDR3 totals 16 residues. V lost 0 bases to trimming and J lost 0 bases, with 10 bases between them. The CDR3 coding sequence is TGCGCCAGCAGCTTGGAGGCAGGCCTCTCTGGAAACACCATATATTTT. Encoded protein: CASSLEAGLSGNTIYF.

The V gene is TRBV9, the J gene TRBJ1-4; 8 positions agree with TRBD1. The trim removed 4 bases at V and 7 bases at J, leaving 9 bases unmatched. There are 15 residues in the CDR3. Germline CDR1 is SGDLS and CDR2 is YYNGEE. The CDR3 loop is CASSNQGAQGEKLFF. As DNA, the CDR3 is TGTGCCAGCAGCAACCAGGGGGCGCAGGGTGAAAAACTGTTTTTT.

This clone was detected a few times. V gene TRBV5-1 combines with J gene TRBJ1-2, with a possible D match to TRBD1 (6 bases). V shed 6 bases and J shed 2 bases, with 14 bases lying between them. The CDR3 is 14 residues long. Per the germline V gene, CDR1 is SGHRS and CDR2 is YFSETQ. The CDR3 reads CASKLSGQNYGYTF. In nucleotides, the CDR3 is TGCGCCAGCAAGTTATCAGGACAGAACTATGGCTACACCTTC.

The chain recombines TRBV18 with TRBJ1-4; TRBD1 might be the D (5 bases). Germline V gene data show CDR1 as KGHSH and CDR2 as LQKENI. The CDR3 length is 15 residues. Trimming cost V 3 bases and J 3 bases, with 11 bases left between them. CDR3 sequence (DNA): TGTGCCAGCTCACCTCAAGCGGGGGCTAATGAAAAACTGTTTTTT. It is translated as CASSPQAGANEKLFF.

The J gene is TRBJ2-7, the V gene TRBV12-5; 9 bases match TRBD1. Trimming cost V 0 bases and J 4 bases; bases outside gene matches: 16. CDR1 is LGHNT and CDR2 is FRNRAP in the germline V gene. CDR3 length: 19 amino acids. Here the CDR3 DNA reads TGTGCTAGTGGTTTGGTACCGTCATTGGGACAGGGCCTCCCGTACGAGCAGTACTTC. The encoded protein is CASGLVPSLGQGLPYEQYF. The whole variable domain, remainder taken from reference TRBV12-5 and TRBJ2-7, is DARVTQTPRHKVTEMGQEVTMRCQPILGHNTVFWYRQTMMQGLELLAYFRNRAPLDDSGMPKDRFSAEMPDATLATLKIQPSEPRDSAVYFCASGLVPSLGQGLPYEQYFGPGTRLTVT.

The sample holds one count of this clone. The chain links TRBV12-3 or TRBV12-4 to TRBJ2-5, with TRBD2 matching over 7 bases. This CDR3 has 13 amino acids. J was trimmed by 4 bases and V by 3 bases; bases with no gene match: 2. CDR3 in DNA: TGTGCCAGCAGTTTTACTAGCGCAGAGACCCAGTACTTC. As protein: CASSFTSAETQYF.

V usage is TRBV5-4 and J usage is TRBJ2-7; D possibly corresponds to TRBD1 (6 bases). CDR3 size: 14 residues. Trimming pared 6 bases from V and 6 bases from J, leaving 19 bases between. Per the germline V gene, CDR1 is SGHNT and CDR2 is YYREEE (reference sequence). CDR3 DNA sequence: TGTGCCAGCACCCCTTCCCCAGGGGCCCCCGAGCAGTACTTC. This gives the protein CASTPSPGAPEQYF. The entire variable domain, with the rest obtained from reference TRBV5-4 and TRBJ2-7, is as follows: ETGVTQSPTHLIKTRGQQVTLRCSSQSGHNTVSWYQQALGQGPQFIFQYYREEENGRGNFPPRFSGLQFPNYSSELNVNALELDDSALYLCASTPSPGAPEQYFGPGTRLTVT.

V is TRBV28 and J is TRBJ1-4, with unresolved D. V lost 7 bases and J lost 7, with 19 bases in between. CDR3 size: 15 residues. Germline values: CDR1 MDHEN, CDR2 SYDVKM. CDR3 in DNA: TGTGCCAGCATCGCTCGGGTCGGGGTTGGTGAAAAACTGTTTTTT. Encoded protein: CASIARVGVGEKLFF. Looking up the rest from reference TRBV28 and TRBJ1-4 gives the full variable domain: DVKVTQSSRYLVKRTGEKVFLECVQDMDHENMFWYRQDPGLGLRLIYFSYDVKMKEKGDIPEGYSVSREKKERFSLILESASTNQTSMYLCASIARVGVGEKLFFGSGTQLSVL.